These 21 T cell receptor beta chains originate from one sample sequenced in a study of cytomegalovirus exposure and HLA in healthy donors. Repertoires were generated with immunoSEQ multiplex PCR, while TCRdb's copy carries only in-frame clones and drops some. The table shows tens of thousands of clones, with approximately 91% occurring only once. Sequencing used PBMCs. The receptors come from a man aged 25 to 45 in good health and CMV-seronegative.

CDR3 residues: CASSQTDEQYF. In DNA, the CDR3 is TGTGCCAGCAGCCAGACAGACGAGCAGTACTTC. This chain joins TRBV5-6 and TRBJ2-7; D might be TRBD1 (5 bases). V lost 4 bases, J lost 5 bases, and 7 bases lay in between. This CDR3 has 11 residues. Per germline, CDR1 SGHDT and CDR2 YYEEEE.

The V gene is TRBV27, the J gene TRBJ1-2; D not certain. Per the germline V gene, CDR1 is MNHEY and CDR2 is SMNVEV (reference sequence). The CDR3 extends over 13 amino acids. With 2 bases removed from V and 8 bases from J, the gap between germline ends came to 12 bases. Here the CDR3 reads CASSLGPGFGYTF. The CDR3 DNA sequence: TGTGCCAGCAGTTTAGGTCCGGGATTCGGCTACACCTTC.

V is TRBV6-4 and J is TRBJ2-3; 11 bases match TRBD2. The CDR3 is 16 amino acids. Looked up from germline, CDR1 is MRHNA and CDR2 is SNTAGT. V lost 2 bases to trimming and J lost 4 bases; unmatched junction nucleotides: 5. In DNA, the CDR3 is TGTGCCAGCAGTGACACTAGCGGGAGCAGGGCAGATACGCAGTATTTT. It specifies CASSDTSGSRADTQYF.

The chain recombines TRBV27 with TRBJ2-7; the D gene is possibly TRBD1 (8 bases). This CDR3 region has 18 residues. Germline V gene data show CDR1 as MNHEY and CDR2 as SMNVEV (reference sequence). With 2 bases removed from V and 8 bases from J, the gap between germline ends came to 28 bases. The CDR3 reads CASSLERTGREGPTKQYF. The CDR3 region has the DNA TGTGCCAGCAGTTTAGAGAGGACAGGGAGGGAGGGACCTACGAAGCAGTACTTC.

CDR3 in amino acids: CASSRTRGGAGNSPLHF. DNA for the CDR3: TGTGCCAGCAGCCGGACCCGGGGGGGCGCGGGAAATTCACCCCTCCACTTT. V is TRBV5-6 and J is TRBJ1-6; D perhaps matches TRBD1 (6 bases). The CDR3 has 17 amino acids. Germline V CDR1 and CDR2: SGHDT, YYEEEE. V lost 4 bases, J lost 7 bases, and 21 bases lay in between.

The chain uses TRBV18 and TRBJ2-7; a weak D match, TRBD2 (5 bases). The CDR3 loop spans 14 amino acids. The germline V and J ends were trimmed by 3 bases and 7 bases, with 16 bases remaining between them. Germline loops: CDR1 KGHSH, CDR2 LQKENI. Written as DNA, the CDR3 is TGTGCCAGCTCACCCCTAGCTTCCTCCGAGGAGCAGTACTTC. The encoded protein is CASSPLASSEEQYF.

This rearrangement joins TRBV7-8 to TRBJ1-1; no definite D call. The CDR3 has 12 residues. Germline V CDR1 and CDR2: SGHVS, FQNEAQ. V lost 5 bases, J lost 8 bases, and 12 bases lay in between. CDR3 nucleotide sequence: TGTGCCAGCAGCCCGTACGGGGTAGAAGCTTTCTTT. Translated, it gives CASSPYGVEAFF. Supplemented by reference TRBV7-8 and TRBJ1-1, the full variable domain reads GAGVSQSPRYKVAKRGQDVALRCDPISGHVSLFWYQQALGQGPEFLTYFQNEAQLDKSGLPSDRFFAERPEGSVSTLKIQRTQQEDSAVYLCASSPYGVEAFFGQGTRLTVV.

This sequence joins TRBV11-2 and TRBJ2-5; D is perhaps TRBD2 (5 bases). CDR1 is SGHAT and CDR2 is FQNNGV in the germline V gene. This CDR3 has 13 amino acids. Trimming shortened V by 3 bases and J by 7 bases, and 12 bases separated the two germline ends. The CDR3 loop reads CASSLNSVGTQYF. Here the CDR3 DNA reads TGTGCCAGCAGCTTGAATAGCGTCGGGACCCAGTACTTC.

The CDR3 is CASSIFRPGTVDGYTF. As DNA, the CDR3 is TGTGCCAGTAGTATCTTTAGACCCGGGACAGTCGATGGCTACACCTTC. V gene TRBV19 combines with J gene TRBJ1-2, with TRBD1 identical over 7 bases. V was pared by 3 bases and J by 6 bases, with 13 bases of the junction left unmatched. In germline, CDR1 is LNHDA, CDR2 SQIVND (reference sequence). CDR3 length: 16 residues.

A note on this clone: This CDR3 is missing its conserved last phenylalanine or tryptophan, likely due to a read error. This chain links TRBV5-1 with TRBJ1-1; D gene unclear. Trimming removed 1 base from V and 6 bases from J, with 13 bases in between. Germline CDR1 reads SGHRS; CDR2 reads YFSETQ. This CDR3 comprises 14 residues. CDR3 protein: CASSLFDLEAEAFL. CDR3 in DNA: TGCGCCAGCAGCTTGTTTGACTTAGAGGCTGAAGCTTTCCTT.

The V call is TRBV7-9, the J call TRBJ2-3; 7 nucleotides agree with TRBD2. J was trimmed by 0 bases and V by 2 bases; bases with no gene match: 5. The CDR3 is 16 amino acids. CDR1 is SEHNR, CDR2 FQNEAQ, per germline (reference sequence). CDR3 sequence: CASSLRLAGSTDTQYF. As DNA, the CDR3 is TGTGCCAGCAGCTTACGACTAGCAGGGAGCACAGATACGCAGTATTTT.

This chain links TRBV28 with TRBJ2-5; no clear D. The length of the CDR3 is 13 residues. V lost 1 base to trimming and J lost 2 bases, with 5 bases between them. Germline lookup yields CDR1 MDHEN and CDR2 SYDVKM. CDR3 in DNA: TGTGCCAGCAGTTTATCAGGTCAAGAGACCCAGTACTTC. Its protein is CASSLSGQETQYF.

The chain uses TRBV5-1 and TRBJ2-3; D might be TRBD2 (5 bases). Germline CDR1 is SGHRS and CDR2 is YFSETQ. V lost 0 bases and J 0 bases, leaving 11 bases between the germline ends. The CDR3 loop spans 16 amino acids. The CDR3 DNA sequence: TGCGCCAGCAGCTTGGAGCGGATAGCTAGCACAGATACGCAGTATTTT. It translates to CASSLERIASTDTQYF.

Written as DNA, the CDR3 is TGTGCCAGCAGAACCGGGACTAGCGGGGGGCAAGAGACCCAGTACTTC. Amino acid sequence: CASRTGTSGGQETQYF. The rearrangement links TRBV27 to TRBJ2-5, with 15 bases that match TRBD2. V was pared by 6 bases and J by 2 bases, with 4 bases of the junction left unmatched. Germline loops: CDR1 MNHEY, CDR2 SMNVEV (reference sequence). The CDR3 spans 16 residues.

The chain uses TRBV7-3 and TRBJ2-7; 11 bases agree with TRBD2. CDR1 SGHTA and CDR2 FQGTGA come from the germline V gene. CDR3 length equals 16 residues. V trimming: 5 bases; J trimming: 2 bases; junction bases outside the gene matches: 8. The CDR3 DNA follows: TGTGCCAGCAGCCCAAATAGCGGGAGGGCCCCCTACGAGCAGTACTTC. The encoded protein is CASSPNSGRAPYEQYF.

This clone was counted once. The gene calls are TRBV4-1 and TRBJ2-7; 9 bases are a match to TRBD1. This CDR3 is built from 16 residues. Trimming removed 0 bases from V and 5 bases from J; junction bases left unmatched: 8. Germline-derived CDR1 and CDR2 are MGHRA and YSYEKL. As DNA, the CDR3 is TGCGCCAGCAGCCAAGATACCGGGACAGGGCGCGACGAGCAGTACTTC. It yields the protein CASSQDTGTGRDEQYF.

This chain links TRBV5-6 with TRBJ2-3, with 11 bases lining up with TRBD1. CDR1 and CDR2 from the germline V gene are SGHDT and YYEEEE. The length of the CDR3 is 15 residues. The V and J ends lost 4 bases and 4 bases, in that order; junction bases with no gene match: 5. In DNA form, the CDR3 reads TGTGCCAGCAGCGTGGGACAGGGGGTCGCAGATACGCAGTATTTT. Protein product: CASSVGQGVADTQYF.

V and J are TRBV13 and TRBJ1-4, with 9 nucleotides matching TRBD1. Germline loops: CDR1 PRHDT, CDR2 FYEKMQ (reference sequence). V shed 5 bases and J 6 bases; nucleotides not matched to a gene: 16. The CDR3 is 18 residues long. The CDR3 nucleotides read TGTGCCAGCAGCATAGCCCAACCACAGGGGGCGCGGGATGAAAAACTGTTTTTT. It specifies CASSIAQPQGARDEKLFF.

The chain's CDR3 is CASSVRDTQYF. In DNA, the CDR3 is TGTGCCAGCAGTGTACGGGATACGCAGTATTTT. The V gene is TRBV6-5, the J gene TRBJ2-3, with D hard to call. This CDR3 has 11 amino acids. Trimming pared 5 bases from V and 6 bases from J, leaving 6 bases between. CDR1 and CDR2 (germline): MNHEY, SVGAGI.

The genes are TRBV29-1 and TRBJ1-2, with D perhaps matching TRBD1 (5 bases). Trimming removed 4 bases at V and 8 bases at J, with 14 bases between. The CDR3 runs to 12 residues. Looked up from germline, CDR1 is SQVTM and CDR2 is ANQGSEA. Here the CDR3 reads CSVGAGFGGYTF. The CDR3, as DNA: TGCAGCGTTGGGGCAGGGTTTGGCGGCTACACCTTC.

V gene TRBV5-1 combines with J gene TRBJ1-4; D is perhaps TRBD1 (5 bases). The V end lost 4 bases, the J end lost 8 bases, and 18 bases lay between the germline ends. Germline assignment: CDR1 SGHRS and CDR2 YFSETQ. The CDR3 has 15 amino acids. The CDR3 loop reads CASSQNQGEQEKLFF. Here the CDR3 DNA reads TGCGCCAGCAGCCAAAACCAGGGCGAGCAGGAAAAACTGTTTTTT.